This TCR beta chain appears in the sequencing data of a study of blood T cell repertoires in COVID-19. Study-wide context: Sites across the United States, Italy and Spain contributed samples from acute and convalescent COVID-19. In each case, the material was cDNA or gDNA derived from T cells, B-cell-depleted T cells, or PBMCs.

Libraries were prepared by immunoSEQ multiplex PCR; TCRdb keeps only in-frame clonotypes and omits some of them. Of about 270,000 clones in the sample, 85% to 90% were seen once. Individuals drawn from 24 US areas were about 18 to 89 years old. Cohort assignment relied on participant-reported clinical history. Germline V gives CDR1 LNHDA, CDR2 SQIVND (reference sequence). CDR3 size: 13 residues. The V segment lost 6 bases and the J segment 10 bases; nucleotides outside the gene matches: 11. The sequence was obtained from a woman in her twenties or thirties with acute COVID-19. Sequenced material: PBMCs or T cells enriched from blood (not recorded which). The V gene is TRBV19, the J gene TRBJ1-1; 7 bases are shared with TRBD1. The CDR3 loop reads CASRTGQLERAFF. In DNA, the CDR3 is TGTGCCAGTAGGACGGGACAGCTGGAGAGAGCTTTCTTT.